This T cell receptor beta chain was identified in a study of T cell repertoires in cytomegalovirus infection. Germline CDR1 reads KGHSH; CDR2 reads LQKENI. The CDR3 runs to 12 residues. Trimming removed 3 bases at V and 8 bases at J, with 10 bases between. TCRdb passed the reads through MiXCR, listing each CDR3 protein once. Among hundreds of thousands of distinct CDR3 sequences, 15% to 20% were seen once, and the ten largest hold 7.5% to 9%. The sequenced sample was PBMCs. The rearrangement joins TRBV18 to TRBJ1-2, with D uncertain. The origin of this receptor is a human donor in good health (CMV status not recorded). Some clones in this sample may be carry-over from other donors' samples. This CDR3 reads CASSPAGLGYTF. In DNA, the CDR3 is TGTGCCAGCTCACCGGCCGGGTTGGGCTACACCTTC.